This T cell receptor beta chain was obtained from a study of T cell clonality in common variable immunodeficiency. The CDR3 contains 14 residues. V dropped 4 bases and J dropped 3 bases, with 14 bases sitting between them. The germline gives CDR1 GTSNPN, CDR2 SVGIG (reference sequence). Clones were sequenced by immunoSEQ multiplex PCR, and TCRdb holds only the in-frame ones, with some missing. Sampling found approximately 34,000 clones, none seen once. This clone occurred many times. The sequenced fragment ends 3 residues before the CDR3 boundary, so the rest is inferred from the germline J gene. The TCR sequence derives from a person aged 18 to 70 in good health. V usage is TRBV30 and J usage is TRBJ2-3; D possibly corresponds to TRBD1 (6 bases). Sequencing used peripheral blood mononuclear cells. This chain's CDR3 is CAWTPGQLTDTQYF. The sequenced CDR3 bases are TGTGCCTGGACCCCCGGACAGCTAACAGATACG.